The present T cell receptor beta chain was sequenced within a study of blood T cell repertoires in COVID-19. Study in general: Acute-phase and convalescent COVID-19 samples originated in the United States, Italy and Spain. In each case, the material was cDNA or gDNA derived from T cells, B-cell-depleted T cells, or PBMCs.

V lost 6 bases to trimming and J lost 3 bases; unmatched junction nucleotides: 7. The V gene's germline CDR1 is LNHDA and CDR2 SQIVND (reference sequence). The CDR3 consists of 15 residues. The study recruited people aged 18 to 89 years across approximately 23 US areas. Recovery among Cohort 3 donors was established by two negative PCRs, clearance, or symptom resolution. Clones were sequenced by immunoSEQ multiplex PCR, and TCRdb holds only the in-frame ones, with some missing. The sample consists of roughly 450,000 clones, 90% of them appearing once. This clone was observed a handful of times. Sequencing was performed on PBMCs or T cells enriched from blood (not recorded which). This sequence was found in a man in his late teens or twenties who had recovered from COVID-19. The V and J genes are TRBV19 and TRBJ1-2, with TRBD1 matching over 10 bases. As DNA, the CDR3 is TGTGCCAGTAGCGGACAGGGGGGTTTTCACTATGGCTACACCTTC. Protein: CASSGQGGFHYGYTF.